This is a list of T cell receptor beta chains from one sample in a study of cytomegalovirus exposure and HLA in healthy donors. The assay was immunoSEQ multiplex PCR, and TCRdb's table has in-frame clones only and misses some. The sample yields around 200,000 clones, 75% to 90% seen once. The source material was PBMCs. The source is a woman in her 30s in good health and CMV-seronegative. The CDR3 runs from the conserved cysteine through the conserved F or W. A D gene is named only where the DNA matches it firmly. Where a row states a size, it is once, few, many or the class of an expanded clone; other rows omit it.

CDR3aa,CDR3nt,v_gene,abundance,j_gene,d_gene
CASSMSRDRSTDTQYF,TGTGCCAGTAGTATGTCCCGGGACAGAAGCACAGATACGCAGTATTTT,TRBV19,.,TRBJ2-3,TRBD1
CASRAEAVGSPLHF,TGTGCCAGCAGAGCTGAGGCCGTGGGTTCACCCCTCCACTTT,TRBV7-2,.,TRBJ1-6,.
CASSYPSSGGDIQYF,TGCGCCAGCAGCTATCCGTCCAGCGGGGGAGACATTCAGTACTTC,TRBV4-1,.,TRBJ2-4,TRBD2
CASSSPRQGAGFYEQYF,TGTGCCAGCAGCTCCCCCCGACAGGGGGCAGGATTCTACGAGCAGTACTTC,TRBV5-6,few,TRBJ2-7,TRBD1
CASGGVGADEQYF,TGCGCCAGCGGGGGGGTCGGAGCGGACGAGCAGTACTTC,TRBV5-1,.,TRBJ2-7,TRBD2
CASSLDRGTVYGYTF,TGTGCCAGCAGCTTAGATAGGGGGACGGTCTATGGCTACACCTTC,TRBV11-3,once,TRBJ1-2,.
CASSSTDRGPTDTQYF,TGTGCCAGCAGCTCGACGGACAGGGGTCCCACAGATACGCAGTATTTT,TRBV7-9,.,TRBJ2-3,TRBD1
CSVEVRGDGRYEQYF,TGCAGCGTTGAAGTTCGGGGGGACGGGCGGTACGAGCAGTACTTC,TRBV29-1,.,TRBJ2-7,TRBD2
CASSEWWTSGYNEQFF,TGTGCCAGCAGTGAATGGTGGACTAGCGGTTACAATGAGCAGTTCTTC,TRBV6-1,few,TRBJ2-1,TRBD2
CASSQEHLYEQYF,TGCGCCAGCAGCCAAGAACATCTCTACGAGCAGTACTTC,TRBV4-1,.,TRBJ2-7,.
CASSVTDTQYF,TGTGCCAGCAGTGTAACAGATACGCAGTATTTT,TRBV2,few,TRBJ2-3,.
CASRNWEDIQYF,TGTGCCAGCAGAAACTGGGAGGACATTCAGTACTTC,TRBV6-6,.,TRBJ2-4,.
CASSSGTGSGANVLTF,TGTGCCAGCAGTTCCGGGACAGGGAGCGGGGCCAACGTCCTGACTTTC,TRBV6-4,few,TRBJ2-6,TRBD1
CASSMEGRATSYEQYF,TGTGCCAGTAGTATGGAGGGCCGGGCCACCTCCTACGAGCAGTACTTC,TRBV19,few,TRBJ2-7,.
CASNRQGGGYYEQYF,TGTGCCAGCAACCGACAGGGGGGAGGATACTACGAGCAGTACTTC,TRBV11-2,.,TRBJ2-7,TRBD1
CASSIQDWENIQYF,TGTGCCAGTAGTATCCAGGACTGGGAGAACATTCAGTACTTC,TRBV19,.,TRBJ2-4,.
CASSRARGQETQYF,TGTGCCAGCTCACGCGCTAGGGGGCAAGAGACCCAGTACTTC,TRBV18,.,TRBJ2-5,.
CATTLIVQGEAFF,TGTGCCACCACCCTGATTGTCCAGGGTGAAGCTTTCTTT,TRBV15,.,TRBJ1-1,.
CASSLGGWANEQFF,TGCGCCAGCAGCTTAGGGGGCTGGGCAAATGAGCAGTTCTTC,TRBV5-1,.,TRBJ2-1,TRBD1
CASREQTGGYDTQYF,TGTGCCAGCAGAGAACAGACAGGGGGGTACGATACGCAGTATTTT,TRBV2,.,TRBJ2-3,TRBD1
CASSSWRGTSTDTQYF,TGTGCCAGTAGTTCGTGGCGGGGTACTAGCACAGATACGCAGTATTTT,TRBV19,few,TRBJ2-3,.
CASSPGTSGETQYF,TGCGCCAGCAGCCCGGGGACTAGCGGAGAGACCCAGTACTTC,TRBV5-1,.,TRBJ2-5,TRBD2